This passage covers 23 T cell receptor beta chains from one sample sequenced in a study of blood T cells in healthy people across ages. A J-beta primer mix and a sample-barcoded 5' primer were used in a second PCR of about 7 to 12 cycles. From the 5' RACE reads, TCRdb called clonotypes with MiXCR, one entry per CDR3 protein. The data show roughly 1.5 million distinct CDR3 sequences, with roughly 43% seen just once and 4% held by the top ten. Sequenced: blood. All receptors come from a young woman in good health.

This clonotype was recorded a few times. The V call is TRBV20-1, the J call TRBJ1-2; D is undetermined. The CDR3 contains 14 residues. Germline CDR1 reads DFQATT; CDR2 reads SNEGSKA (reference sequence). Trimming left V 3 bases short and J 3 bases short, with 14 bases between. CDR3 sequence (DNA): TGCAGTGCTAGTCACGGCTACGGTGACTATGGCTACACCTTC. It yields the protein CSASHGYGDYGYTF.

The gene calls are TRBV5-1 and TRBJ1-1; D is undetermined. The CDR3 runs 17 residues. The V and J ends lost 0 bases and 1 base respectively, with 16 bases between them. Germline V gives CDR1 SGHRS, CDR2 YFSETQ. CDR3 nucleotide sequence: TGCGCCAGCAGCTTGGCAGAAAACAAACCCTGGAACACTGAAGCTTTCTTT. Residues: CASSLAENKPWNTEAFF.

The genes are TRBV6-2 or TRBV6-3 and TRBJ2-1; 8 nucleotides match TRBD2. The junction had 10 bases not matched to a gene; V was cut back by 6 bases and J by 0 bases. Germline V gene data show CDR1 as MNHEY and CDR2 as SVGEGT. There are 17 residues in the CDR3. Here the CDR3 reads CASSRSRTSGSYNEQFF. The CDR3 DNA reads TGTGCCAGCAGCCGATCCCGTACTAGCGGCTCCTACAATGAGCAGTTCTTC.

This clonotype appeared a few times. The gene calls are TRBV9 and TRBJ2-1, with D hard to call. This CDR3 is 15 amino acids long. The V gene lost 3 bases and the J gene lost 1 base, with 11 bases spanning the gap. Looked up from germline, CDR1 is SGDLS and CDR2 is YYNGEE. CDR3 coding DNA: TGTGCCAGCAGCGAACCCGCCACGTCCTACAATGAGCAGTTCTTC. Protein product: CASSEPATSYNEQFF.

This clonotype was detected a few times. The chain is built from TRBV5-1 and TRBJ2-4; TRBD1 aligns across 10 bases. V trimming: 0 bases; J trimming: 2 bases; junction bases outside the gene matches: 5. Germline lookup yields CDR1 SGHRS and CDR2 YFSETQ. The CDR3 has 17 amino acids. For the CDR3, the DNA is TGCGCCAGCAGCTTGGGCTGGGACAGGGGTACCAAAAACATTCAGTACTTC. It codes for CASSLGWDRGTKNIQYF.

Only a few counts were recorded for this clonotype. The chain has TRBV20-1 and TRBJ1-2; a weak D match, TRBD1 (6 bases). V was clipped by 3 bases and J by 2 bases, with 10 bases between them. Germline V gene sequence: CDR1 DFQATT, CDR2 SNEGSKA (reference sequence). CDR3 length equals 13 residues. DNA for the CDR3: TGCAGTGCTAGCGCAGGGGCAAACTATGGCTACACCTTC. Translation: CSASAGANYGYTF.

This clonotype has just a few counts. The chain carries TRBV28 and TRBJ2-1; 8 bases map to TRBD2. CDR1 and CDR2 (germline): MDHEN, SYDVKM. After removal of 10 bases from V and 7 bases from J, the junction contained 18 bases not matched to a gene. CDR3 length: 16 residues. The CDR3 loop is CATFLNTGAGVNEQFF. In nucleotides, the CDR3 is TGTGCCACATTCCTAAACACGGGAGCGGGAGTGAATGAGCAGTTCTTC.

The rearrangement links TRBV27 to TRBJ2-1; 12 bases align to TRBD2. CDR3 length: 17 amino acids. Unmatched junction bases numbered 3, after V lost 3 bases and J lost 0 bases. Germline CDR1 and CDR2: MNHEY and SMNVEV (reference sequence). The CDR3 protein is CASSFRTSGNSYNEQFF. The CDR3 DNA is TGTGCCAGCAGTTTCAGGACTAGCGGGAACTCCTACAATGAGCAGTTCTTC.

This chain connects TRBV12-5 to TRBJ1-5, with D perhaps matching TRBD1 (6 bases). The CDR3 totals 17 residues. Germline-derived CDR1 and CDR2 are LGHNT and FRNRAP. V dropped 0 bases and J dropped 0 bases, with 12 bases sitting between them. As DNA, the CDR3 is TGTGCTAGTGGTTTGGTACCGGGGGCTTATAGCAATCAGCCCCAGCATTTT. Protein product: CASGLVPGAYSNQPQHF.

V gene TRBV28 combines with J gene TRBJ2-5; 11 nucleotides agree with TRBD1. Germline loops: CDR1 MDHEN, CDR2 SYDVKM. V lost 4 bases to trimming and J lost 4 bases; unmatched junction nucleotides: 5. This CDR3 comprises 15 residues. The CDR3 loop is CASSSPGTGGETQYF. CDR3 DNA: TGTGCCAGCAGTTCGCCCGGGACAGGGGGAGAGACCCAGTACTTC.

The chain is built from TRBV3-1 and TRBJ2-3; 9 nucleotides align to TRBD2. The V gene's germline CDR1 is LGHDT and CDR2 YNNKEL (reference sequence). The ends lost 2 bases at V and 6 bases at J; junction bases unmatched: 6. The length of the CDR3 is 15 residues. CDR3 region: CASSQLRGGLDTQYF. Written as DNA, the CDR3 is TGTGCCAGCAGCCAACTGCGGGGGGGCCTTGATACGCAGTATTTT.

V and J are TRBV2 and TRBJ1-2; D call uncertain. The CDR3 has 13 residues. V was trimmed by 7 bases and J by 4 bases, leaving 13 bases between them. CDR1 is SNHLY and CDR2 is FYNNEI in the germline V gene. CDR3 coding DNA: TGTGCCAGCAATAAAGAGGGATTCTATGGCTACACCTTC. Protein: CASNKEGFYGYTF.

CDR3 sequence: CSARTSFYEQYF. In nucleotides, the CDR3 is TGCAGTGCCAGGACTAGCTTTTACGAGCAGTACTTC. This rearrangement joins TRBV20-1 to TRBJ2-5; 8 bases agree with TRBD2. The J call may be in error: the DNA end matches TRBJ2-7 better. Germline V CDR1 and CDR2: DFQATT, SNEGSKA (reference sequence). The CDR3 contains 12 residues.

This chain uses TRBV7-2 with TRBJ1-6, with D tentatively TRBD1 (6 bases). The CDR3 length is 12 residues. Per germline, CDR1 SGHTA and CDR2 FQGNSA. The V end was cut by 5 bases, the J end by 18 bases, with 17 bases between. As DNA, the CDR3 is TGTGCCAGCAGCCAAGACAGGAGATCCCCCCACTTT. The encoded protein is CASSQDRRSPHF.

The genes are TRBV4-3 and TRBJ1-3; D remains ambiguous. The V end lost 0 bases, the J end lost 3 bases, and 6 bases lay between the germline ends. There are 14 residues in the CDR3. From germline, CDR1 is LGHNA and CDR2 YSLEER. Written as DNA, the CDR3 is TGCGCCAGCAGCCAAGATGGGGATGGAAACACCATATATTTT. It translates to CASSQDGDGNTIYF.

This clonotype turned up a few times. This chain connects TRBV12-3 or TRBV12-4 to TRBJ1-2; D call uncertain. V dropped 1 base and J dropped 5 bases, with 8 bases sitting between them. The length of the CDR3 is 13 residues. As DNA, the CDR3 is TGTGCCAGCAGTTTAGTCCAGATGTATGGCTACACCTTC. Encoded protein: CASSLVQMYGYTF.

This clonotype was observed a few times. The chain is built from TRBV7-9 and TRBJ2-1; D ambiguous. The CDR3 loop spans 15 amino acids. V lost 7 bases and J lost 1, with 14 bases in between. Germline CDR1 reads SEHNR; CDR2 reads FQNEAQ (reference sequence). The CDR3 is CASNRQPASYNEQFF. The CDR3 DNA reads TGTGCCAGCAACCGACAACCCGCTTCCTACAATGAGCAGTTCTTC.

This clonotype has only one observation. The chain carries TRBV7-9 and TRBJ2-1; 8 bases map to TRBD1. Germline CDR1 is SEHNR and CDR2 is FQNEAQ (reference sequence). The CDR3 contains 14 residues. Trimming removed 10 bases from V and 7 bases from J; junction bases left unmatched: 12. The CDR3 DNA reads as TGTGCCACCCCAGGGGGGACAGGATGGAATGAGCAGTTCTTC. This translates into CATPGGTGWNEQFF. Using reference TRBV7-9 and TRBJ2-1 for the parts outside the CDR3, the full variable domain is DTGVSQNPRHKITKRGQNVTFRCDPISEHNRLYWYRQTLGQGPEFLTYFQNEAQLEKSRLLSDRFSAERPKGSFSTLEIQRTEQGDSAMYLCATPGGTGWNEQFFGPGTRLTVL.

The chain combines TRBV11-1 with TRBJ2-2; D is possibly TRBD1 (5 bases). There are 13 residues in the CDR3. V lost 7 bases and J lost 6, with 12 bases in between. In germline, CDR1 is SGHAT, CDR2 FQDESV (reference sequence). CDR3 residues: CASIDSVPGELFF. The CDR3 DNA sequence: TGTGCCAGCATCGACAGCGTGCCCGGGGAGCTGTTTTTT.

The rearrangement joins TRBV5-1 to TRBJ2-5, with D uncertain. The V gene's germline CDR1 is SGHRS and CDR2 YFSETQ. V lost 4 bases to trimming and J lost 6 bases, with 13 bases between them. The CDR3 is 13 residues long. CDR3 loop: CASSERTVKTQYF. DNA of the CDR3: TGCGCCAGCAGCGAACGGACCGTAAAGACCCAGTACTTC.

V and J are TRBV12-3 or TRBV12-4 and TRBJ1-2, with no clear D. Trimming removed 5 bases from V and 4 bases from J, with 14 bases in between. The CDR3 extends over 14 amino acids. The CDR3 DNA sequence: TGTGCCAGCAGTACACGACCGGCGGGCTATGGCTACACCTTC. Translation gives CASSTRPAGYGYTF.

A word on this clonotype: Just one base apart from a much larger clone, this may be a read error. The chain is built from TRBV7-9 and TRBJ2-7; the D gene could be TRBD1 or TRBD2 (5 bases each). The length of the CDR3 is 13 residues. V was trimmed by 4 bases and J by 7 bases, leaving 14 bases between them. From germline, CDR1 is SEHNR and CDR2 FQNEAQ (reference sequence). The CDR3 region is CASSSGTNNEQYF. CDR3 coding DNA: TGTGCCAGCAGCTCCGGGACGAACAATGAGCAGTACTTC.

The V call is TRBV4-3, the J call TRBJ2-1, with D possibly being TRBD2 (6 bases). This CDR3 comprises 15 residues. Trimming stripped 1 base from V and 10 bases from J, with 17 bases between. CDR1 and CDR2 (germline): LGHNA, YSLEER. The CDR3: CASSQGRGGVLEQFF. The CDR3 region has the DNA TGCGCCAGCAGCCAAGGGCGGGGCGGAGTATTGGAGCAGTTCTTC.